This TCR beta chain was found in a study of cytomegalovirus exposure and HLA in healthy donors. PCR primers comprised 60 Vbeta and 13 Jbeta primers. This table comes from immunoSEQ multiplex PCR, and its TCRdb copy is limited to in-frame clones, with some not included. The sample has 90,000 to 150,000 clones; roughly 65% are singletons. Note on this clone: Its antigen is currently unknown.

Whole-study results and caveats: In a later analysis, productive TCRs from donors in an Asian-associated ancestry cluster reportedly carried fewer N-insertions than the cohort mean. Indistinguishable V segments, including TRBV6-2 and TRBV6-3, were excluded. Sequencing depth roughly uniform across donors was assumed in presence/absence analyses. Common viral pathogens seemed to be connected with several of the most significant clusters, according to a later analysis.

V shed 2 bases and J 5 bases; nucleotides not matched to a gene: 7. The germline CDR1 and CDR2 sequences are MDHEN and SYDVKM. The CDR3 is made up of 17 amino acids. This sequence joins TRBV28 and TRBJ2-2; TRBD1 agrees at 11 bases. The sample consisted of PBMCs. The clonotype originates from a man aged 40-49 years in good health and CMV-seropositive. The CDR3 loop reads CASSLLPGQGGTGELFF. The CDR3 DNA sequence: TGTGCCAGCAGTTTACTCCCGGGACAGGGGGGTACCGGGGAGCTGTTTTTT. Full variable domain (rest looked up from reference TRBV28 and TRBJ2-2): DVKVTQSSRYLVKRTGEKVFLECVQDMDHENMFWYRQDPGLGLRLIYFSYDVKMKEKGDIPEGYSVSREKKERFSLILESASTNQTSMYLCASSLLPGQGGTGELFFGEGSRLTVL.